This TCR beta chain was captured in a study of human T cells and chemical hapten exposure. V was clipped by 4 bases and J by 0 bases; unmatched bases: 6. The CDR3 extends over 16 amino acids. From germline, CDR1 is MNHEY and CDR2 SVGAGI. TCRdb redid the calling of the RACE reads with MiXCR, one entry per CDR3 protein. The table shows about 190,000 distinct CDR3 sequences, with around a quarter occurring only once. The time point was: patch test 3, about 24 weeks after DPC sensitization. As for treatment: therapeutic diphenylcyclopropenone sensitization with weekly scalp DPC. Sequenced here: whole blood, sampled in connection with sensitization to the hapten diphenylcyclopropenone (DPC). This sequence joins TRBV6-5 and TRBJ2-5, with 9 bases matching TRBD2. This sequence was found in a middle-aged woman with alopecia areata. Some clones in this sample may be carry-over from other donors' samples. DNA of the CDR3: TGTGCCAGCAGTTTGACTAGCGGCACGTACCAAGAGACCCAGTACTTC. This sequence encodes CASSLTSGTYQETQYF.